This TCR beta chain was recovered during a study of blood T cell repertoires in COVID-19. The overall study: COVID-19 samples, acute and convalescent, were from the United States, Italy and Spain. The cDNA or gDNA used as material had been derived from T cells, B-cell-depleted T cells, or PBMCs.

Per the original methods: Reference gene primer amplification gave nucleated cell count estimates. TCRdb keeps only in-frame clones here, not all; method: immunoSEQ multiplex PCR. The V and J calls and clone size were taken over from that table, and D and trimming were inferred from the DNA. The top ten clones hold around 7.9% of a sample with about 25,000 clones, over 75% of them seen once. The CDR3 sequence is 19 residues long. After removal of 3 bases from V and 5 bases from J, the junction contained 17 bases not matched to a gene. Germline V lookup: CDR1 MNHEY, CDR2 SMNVEV (reference sequence). The chain is built from TRBV27 and TRBJ2-3, with TRBD2 matching 10 bases. This clonotype was obtained from a man aged 45-65 years with active COVID-19. The sequencing input was peripheral blood. CDR3 loop: CASSFRPAASGGHGDTQYF. The CDR3, as DNA: TGTGCCAGCAGTTTTCGGCCCGCGGCTAGCGGGGGACATGGAGATACGCAGTATTTT.